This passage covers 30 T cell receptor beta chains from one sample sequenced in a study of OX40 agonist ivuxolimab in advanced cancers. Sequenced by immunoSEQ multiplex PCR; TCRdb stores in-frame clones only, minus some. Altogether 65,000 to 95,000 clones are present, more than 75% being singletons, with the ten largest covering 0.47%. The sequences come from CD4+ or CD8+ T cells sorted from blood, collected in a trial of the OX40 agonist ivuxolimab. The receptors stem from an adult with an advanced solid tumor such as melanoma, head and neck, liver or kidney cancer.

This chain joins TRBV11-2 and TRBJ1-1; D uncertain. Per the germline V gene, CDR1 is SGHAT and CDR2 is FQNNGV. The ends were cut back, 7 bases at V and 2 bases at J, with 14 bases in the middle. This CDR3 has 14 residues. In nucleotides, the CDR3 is TGTGCCAGCAACCGGAACAGACTTAACACTGAAGCTTTCTTT. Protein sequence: CASNRNRLNTEAFF.

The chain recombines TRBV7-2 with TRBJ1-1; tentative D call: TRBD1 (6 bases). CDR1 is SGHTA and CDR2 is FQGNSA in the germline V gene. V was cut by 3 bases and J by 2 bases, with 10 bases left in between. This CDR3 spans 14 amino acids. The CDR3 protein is CASSFTGLNTEAFF. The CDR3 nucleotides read TGTGCCAGCAGCTTTACAGGGTTAAACACTGAAGCTTTCTTT. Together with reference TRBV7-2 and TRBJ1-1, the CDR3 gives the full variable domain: GAGVSQSPSNKVTEKGKDVELRCDPISGHTALYWYRQSLGQGLEFLIYFQGNSAPDKSGLPSDRFSAERTGGSVSTLTIQRTQQEDSAVYLCASSFTGLNTEAFFGQGTRLTVV.

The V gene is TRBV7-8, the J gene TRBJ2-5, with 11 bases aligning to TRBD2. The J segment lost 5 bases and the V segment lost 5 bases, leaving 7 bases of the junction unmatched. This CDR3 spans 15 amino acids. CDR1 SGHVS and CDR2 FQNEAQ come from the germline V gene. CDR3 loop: CASSPSSGGVETQYF. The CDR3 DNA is TGTGCCAGCAGCCCGAGTAGCGGGGGGGTGGAGACCCAGTACTTC.

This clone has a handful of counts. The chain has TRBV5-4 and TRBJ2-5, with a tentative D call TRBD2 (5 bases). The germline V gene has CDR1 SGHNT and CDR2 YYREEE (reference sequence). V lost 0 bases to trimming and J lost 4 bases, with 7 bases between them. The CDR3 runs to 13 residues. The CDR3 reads CASSLASGETQYF. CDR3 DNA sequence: TGTGCCAGCAGCTTGGCCAGCGGAGAGACCCAGTACTTC.

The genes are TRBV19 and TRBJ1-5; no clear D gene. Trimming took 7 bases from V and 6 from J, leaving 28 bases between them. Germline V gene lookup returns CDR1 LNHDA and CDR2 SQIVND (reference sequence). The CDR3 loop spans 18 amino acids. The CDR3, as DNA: TGTGCCAGTATGCGAATTTTGGGGTCTACGGCGAACGTTCAGCCCCAGCATTTT. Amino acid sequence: CASMRILGSTANVQPQHF.

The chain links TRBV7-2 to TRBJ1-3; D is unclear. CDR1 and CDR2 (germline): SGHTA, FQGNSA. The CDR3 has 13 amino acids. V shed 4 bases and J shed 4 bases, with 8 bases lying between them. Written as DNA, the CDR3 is TGTGCCAGCAGCTCCTCAAAAGGAAACACCATATATTTT. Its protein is CASSSSKGNTIYF.

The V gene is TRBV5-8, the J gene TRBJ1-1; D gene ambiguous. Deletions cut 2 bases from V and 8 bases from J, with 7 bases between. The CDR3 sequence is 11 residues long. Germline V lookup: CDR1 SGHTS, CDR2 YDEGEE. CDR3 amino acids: CASSLGWEAFF. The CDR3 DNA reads TGTGCCAGCAGCTTAGGATGGGAAGCTTTCTTT.

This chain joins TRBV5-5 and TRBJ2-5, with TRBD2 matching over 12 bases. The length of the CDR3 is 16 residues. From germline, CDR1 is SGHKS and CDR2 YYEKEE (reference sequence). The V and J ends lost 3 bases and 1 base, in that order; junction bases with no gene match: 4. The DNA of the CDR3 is TGTGCCAGCAGCTCTAGCGGGGGGGCCAGCCAAGAGACCCAGTACTTC. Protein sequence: CASSSSGGASQETQYF.

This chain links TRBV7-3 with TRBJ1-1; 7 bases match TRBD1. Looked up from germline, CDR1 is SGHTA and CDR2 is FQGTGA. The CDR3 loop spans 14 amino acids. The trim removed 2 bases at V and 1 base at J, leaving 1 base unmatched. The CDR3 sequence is CASSLRQGNTEAFF. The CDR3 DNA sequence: TGTGCCAGCAGCTTACGACAGGGGAACACTGAAGCTTTCTTT.

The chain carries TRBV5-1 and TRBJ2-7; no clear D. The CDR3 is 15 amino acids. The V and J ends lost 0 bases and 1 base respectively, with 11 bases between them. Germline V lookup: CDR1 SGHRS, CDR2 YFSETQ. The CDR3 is CASSLAPDVSYEQYF. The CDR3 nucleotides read TGCGCCAGCAGCTTGGCCCCGGACGTATCCTACGAGCAGTACTTC.

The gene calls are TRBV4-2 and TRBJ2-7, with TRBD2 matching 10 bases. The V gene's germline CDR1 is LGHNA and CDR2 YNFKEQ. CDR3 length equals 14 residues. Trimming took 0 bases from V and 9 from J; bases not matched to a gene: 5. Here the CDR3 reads CASSQDLAGGLQYF. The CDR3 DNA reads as TGTGCCAGCAGCCAAGATTTAGCGGGGGGACTGCAGTACTTC.

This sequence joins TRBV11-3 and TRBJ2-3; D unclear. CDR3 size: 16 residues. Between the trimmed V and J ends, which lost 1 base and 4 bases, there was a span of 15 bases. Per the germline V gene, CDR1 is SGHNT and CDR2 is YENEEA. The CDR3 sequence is CASSLGRANSPDTQYF. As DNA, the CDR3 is TGTGCCAGCAGCTTAGGAAGGGCTAATTCCCCAGATACGCAGTATTTT. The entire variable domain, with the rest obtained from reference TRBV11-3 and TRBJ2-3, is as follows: EAGVVQSPRYKIIEKKQPVAFWCNPISGHNTLYWYLQNLGQGPELLIRYENEEAVDDSQLPKDRFSAERLKGVDSTLKIQPAELGDSAVYLCASSLGRANSPDTQYFGPGTRLTVL.

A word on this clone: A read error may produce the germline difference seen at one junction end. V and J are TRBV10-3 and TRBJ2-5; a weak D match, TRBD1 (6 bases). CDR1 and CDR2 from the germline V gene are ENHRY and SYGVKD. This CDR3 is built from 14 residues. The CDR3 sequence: CAISSRDNQEAQYF. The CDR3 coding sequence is TGTGCCATCAGCTCCCGGGACAACCAAGAGGCCCAGTACTTC.

The CDR3: CASTQVVGQTLWTQYF. The CDR3 bases are TGTGCCAGCACCCAGGTTGTGGGGCAGACGCTTTGGACCCAGTACTTC. V usage is TRBV28 and J usage is TRBJ2-5; the D gene is possibly TRBD1 (5 bases). Looked up from germline, CDR1 is MDHEN and CDR2 is SYDVKM. V was trimmed by 7 bases and J by 7 bases, leaving 25 bases between them. This CDR3 spans 16 amino acids.

The CDR3 DNA follows: TGTGCCAGCAGTGAACCGGGGGTTGAAGCTTTCTTT. Translated: CASSEPGVEAFF. The genes are TRBV25-1 and TRBJ1-1, with a weak D call TRBD1 (5 bases). CDR1 and CDR2 (germline): MGHDK, SYGVNS. This CDR3 is 12 amino acids long. Trimming shortened V by 2 bases and J by 7 bases, and 8 bases separated the two germline ends. The full variable domain, its missing parts supplied by reference TRBV25-1 and TRBJ1-1, is EADIYQTPRYLVIGTGKKITLECSQTMGHDKMYWYQQDPGMELHLIHYSYGVNSTEKGDLSSESTVSRIRTEHFPLTLESARPSHTSQYLCASSEPGVEAFFGQGTRLTVV.

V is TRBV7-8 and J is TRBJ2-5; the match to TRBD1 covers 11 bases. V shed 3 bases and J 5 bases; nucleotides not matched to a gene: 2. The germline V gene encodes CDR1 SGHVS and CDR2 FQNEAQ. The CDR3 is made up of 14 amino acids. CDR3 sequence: CASSLGTGGETQYF. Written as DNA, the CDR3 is TGTGCCAGCAGCTTGGGGACAGGGGGGGAGACCCAGTACTTC. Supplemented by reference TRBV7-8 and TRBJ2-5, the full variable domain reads GAGVSQSPRYKVAKRGQDVALRCDPISGHVSLFWYQQALGQGPEFLTYFQNEAQLDKSGLPSDRFFAERPEGSVSTLKIQRTQQEDSAVYLCASSLGTGGETQYFGPGTRLLVL.

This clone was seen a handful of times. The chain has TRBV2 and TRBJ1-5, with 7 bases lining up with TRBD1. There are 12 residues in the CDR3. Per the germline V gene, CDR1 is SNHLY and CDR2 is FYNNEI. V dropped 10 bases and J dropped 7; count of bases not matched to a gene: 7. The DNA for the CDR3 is TGTGCCACCTCCACAGGGGAACAGCCCCAGCATTTT. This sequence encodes CATSTGEQPQHF.

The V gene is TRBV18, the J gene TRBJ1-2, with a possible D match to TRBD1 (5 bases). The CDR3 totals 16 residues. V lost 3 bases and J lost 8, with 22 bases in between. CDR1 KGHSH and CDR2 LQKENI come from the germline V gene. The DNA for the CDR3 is TGTGCCAGCTCACCGAGGGACGACGCCGGGACGGGAGGCTACACCTTC. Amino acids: CASSPRDDAGTGGYTF.

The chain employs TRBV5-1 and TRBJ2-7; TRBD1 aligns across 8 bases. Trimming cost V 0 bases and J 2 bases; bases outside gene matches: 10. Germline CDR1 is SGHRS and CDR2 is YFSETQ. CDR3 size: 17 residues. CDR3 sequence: CASSLAPVGQETYEQYF. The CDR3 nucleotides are TGCGCCAGCAGCTTGGCCCCCGTGGGACAGGAGACCTACGAGCAGTACTTC.

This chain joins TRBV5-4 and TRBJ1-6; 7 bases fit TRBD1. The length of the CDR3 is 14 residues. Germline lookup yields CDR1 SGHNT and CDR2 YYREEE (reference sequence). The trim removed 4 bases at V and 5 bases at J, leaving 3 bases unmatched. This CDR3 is CASSIDRDNSPLHF. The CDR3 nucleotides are TGTGCCAGCAGCATCGACAGGGATAATTCACCCCTCCACTTT.

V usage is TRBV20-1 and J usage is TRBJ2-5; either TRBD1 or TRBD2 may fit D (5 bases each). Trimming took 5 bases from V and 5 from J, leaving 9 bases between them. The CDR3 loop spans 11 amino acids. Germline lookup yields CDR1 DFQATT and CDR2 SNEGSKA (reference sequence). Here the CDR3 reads CSAPWGETQYF. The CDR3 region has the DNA TGCAGTGCTCCCTGGGGGGAGACCCAGTACTTC.

This chain's CDR3 is CASSQDQVGGPIYEQFF. CDR3 nucleotides: TGTGCCAGCAGCCAAGATCAGGTGGGGGGGCCAATATATGAGCAGTTCTTC. V and J are TRBV4-2 and TRBJ2-1, with D possibly matching TRBD2 (7 bases). Germline CDR1 LGHNA, CDR2 YNFKEQ. The CDR3 covers 17 residues. Trimming shortened V by 0 bases and J by 8 bases, and 20 bases separated the two germline ends.

CDR3 DNA: TGTGCTAGTGGTTTGGGGTGGACAGGGGACACCGGGGAGCTGTTTTTT. Its translation: CASGLGWTGDTGELFF. The J gene is TRBJ2-2, the V gene TRBV12-5, with 9 positions matching TRBD1. The V gene end was trimmed by 1 base and the J gene end by 3 bases; junction bases not matched to a gene: 3. The CDR3 runs 16 residues. CDR1 is LGHNT, CDR2 FRNRAP, per germline.

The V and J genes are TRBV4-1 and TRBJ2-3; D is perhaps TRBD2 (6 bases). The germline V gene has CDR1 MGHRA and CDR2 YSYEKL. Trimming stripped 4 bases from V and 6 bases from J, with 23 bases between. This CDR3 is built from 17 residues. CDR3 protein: CASSPLGPVGGLDTQYF. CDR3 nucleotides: TGCGCCAGCAGCCCCCTTGGGCCAGTGGGGGGACTGGATACGCAGTATTTT.

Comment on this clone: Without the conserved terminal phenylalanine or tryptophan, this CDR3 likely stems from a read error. The CDR3 coding sequence is TGTGCCAGCTCACGGGACAGGGAGGAAGGCCCCCTCCACCTT. As protein: CASSRDREEGPLHL. V is TRBV18 and J is TRBJ1-6; 9 positions match TRBD1. Germline assignment: CDR1 KGHSH and CDR2 LQKENI. The length of the CDR3 is 14 residues. Trimming at V came to 4 bases and at J to 13 bases, leaving 8 bases not matched to a gene.

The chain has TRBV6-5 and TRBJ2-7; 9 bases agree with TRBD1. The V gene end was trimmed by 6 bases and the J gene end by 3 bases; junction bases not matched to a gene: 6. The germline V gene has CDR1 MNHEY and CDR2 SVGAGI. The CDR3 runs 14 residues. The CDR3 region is CASRPPGQGYEQYF. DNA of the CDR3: TGTGCCAGCAGGCCCCCGGGACAGGGCTACGAGCAGTACTTC.

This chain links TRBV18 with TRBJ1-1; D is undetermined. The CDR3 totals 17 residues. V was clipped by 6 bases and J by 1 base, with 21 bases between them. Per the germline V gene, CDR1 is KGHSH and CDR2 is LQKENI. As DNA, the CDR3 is TGTGCCAGCTCCCTGTCCATGGTTTCTTCAGGGAACACTGAAGCTTTCTTT. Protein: CASSLSMVSSGNTEAFF.

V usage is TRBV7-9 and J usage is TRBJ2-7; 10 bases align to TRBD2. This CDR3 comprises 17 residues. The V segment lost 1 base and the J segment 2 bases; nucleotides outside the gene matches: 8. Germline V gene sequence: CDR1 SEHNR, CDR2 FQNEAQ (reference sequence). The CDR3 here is CASSLVPPTSGAYEQYF. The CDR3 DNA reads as TGTGCCAGCAGCTTAGTTCCCCCTACTAGCGGGGCCTACGAGCAGTACTTC.

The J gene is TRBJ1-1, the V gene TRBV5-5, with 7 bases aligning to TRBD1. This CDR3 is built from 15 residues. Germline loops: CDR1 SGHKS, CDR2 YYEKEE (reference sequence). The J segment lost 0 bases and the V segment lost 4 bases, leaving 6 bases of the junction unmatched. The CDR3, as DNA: TGTGCCAGCAGCCAGGGACAGACCATGAACACTGAAGCTTTCTTT. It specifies CASSQGQTMNTEAFF. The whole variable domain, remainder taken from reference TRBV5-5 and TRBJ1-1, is DAGVTQSPTHLIKTRGQQVTLRCSPISGHKSVSWYQQVLGQGPQFIFQYYEKEERGRGNFPDRFSARQFPNYSSELNVNALLLGDSALYLCASSQGQTMNTEAFFGQGTRLTVV.

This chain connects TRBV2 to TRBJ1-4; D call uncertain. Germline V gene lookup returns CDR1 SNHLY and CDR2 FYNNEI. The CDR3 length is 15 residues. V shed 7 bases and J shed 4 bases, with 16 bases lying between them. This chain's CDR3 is CASMPDGRINEKLFF. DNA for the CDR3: TGTGCCAGCATGCCCGACGGGAGGATTAATGAAAAACTGTTTTTT.